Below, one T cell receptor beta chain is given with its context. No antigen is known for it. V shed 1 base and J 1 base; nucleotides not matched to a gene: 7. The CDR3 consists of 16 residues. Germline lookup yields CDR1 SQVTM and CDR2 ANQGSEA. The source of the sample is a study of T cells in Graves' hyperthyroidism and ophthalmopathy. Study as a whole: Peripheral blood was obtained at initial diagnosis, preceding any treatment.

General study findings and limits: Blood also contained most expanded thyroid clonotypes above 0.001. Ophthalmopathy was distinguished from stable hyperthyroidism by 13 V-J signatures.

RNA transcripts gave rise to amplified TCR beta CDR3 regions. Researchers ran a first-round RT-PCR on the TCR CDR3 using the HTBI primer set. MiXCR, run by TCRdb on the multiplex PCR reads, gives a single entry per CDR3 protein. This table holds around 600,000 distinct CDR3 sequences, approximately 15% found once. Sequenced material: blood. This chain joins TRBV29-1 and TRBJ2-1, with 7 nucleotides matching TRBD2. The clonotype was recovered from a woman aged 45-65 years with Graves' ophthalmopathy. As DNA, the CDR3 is TGCAGCGTTGAAGTTGGTCTAGCGGATTCCTACAATGAGCAGTTCTTC. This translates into CSVEVGLADSYNEQFF.